The following is a TCR beta chain sequence with its context. The sample originates from a study of blood T cell repertoires in COVID-19. The CDR3 loop spans 14 amino acids. CDR1 is GTSNPN and CDR2 is SVGIG in the germline V gene (reference sequence). V lost 3 bases, J lost 4 bases, and 15 bases lay in between. Original analysis: It was from reference gene primer amplification that nucleated cell counts were estimated. TCRdb's table, derived via immunoSEQ multiplex PCR, lists solely in-frame clones and lacks some. V and J calls plus clone size are reproduced from that table; the DNA served to infer D and trimming. The profile covers around 380,000 clones, with approximately 89% appearing a single time and 1.3% taken by the ten largest.

This clonotype was sampled from a man younger than 40 who had recovered from COVID-19. The rearrangement joins TRBV30 to TRBJ1-1; D gene ambiguous. The sample taken for sequencing was PBMCs or T cells enriched from blood (not recorded which). This chain's CDR3 is CAWSQVDGGTEAFF. The CDR3 DNA reads as TGTGCCTGGAGCCAGGTGGACGGAGGCACTGAAGCTTTCTTT.